This T cell receptor (beta chain) was retrieved from a study of cytomegalovirus exposure and HLA in healthy donors. Study conclusions and caveats: Later analysis associated a missense DCLRE1C variant with TCR beta V- and J-gene trimming. An analysis was carried out at a later point. It showed that HLA-associated TCR beta chains were more clonally expanded than equally common non-associated chains. Listed as cytomegalovirus-associated were 150 to 200 TCR beta chains.

To note about this clone: The antigen is undetermined.

It was with 60 Vbeta and 13 Jbeta primers that the PCR ran. TCRdb's table, derived via immunoSEQ multiplex PCR, lists solely in-frame clones and lacks some. Counted here are roughly 34,000 clones, about 70% occurring once; the ten biggest clones make up approximately 7%. From germline, CDR1 is SGHRS and CDR2 YFSETQ. There are 14 residues in the CDR3. The V gene lost 0 bases and the J gene lost 2 bases, with 9 bases spanning the gap. This sequence joins TRBV5-1 and TRBJ2-7; TRBD1 might be the D (5 bases). What was sequenced was PBMCs. The receptor's source is a man between 25 and 39 years old in good health and CMV-seronegative. CDR3 nucleotide sequence: TGCGCCAGCAGCTTGGATCCAGGGACCTACGAGCAGTACTTC. Translating gives CASSLDPGTYEQYF.